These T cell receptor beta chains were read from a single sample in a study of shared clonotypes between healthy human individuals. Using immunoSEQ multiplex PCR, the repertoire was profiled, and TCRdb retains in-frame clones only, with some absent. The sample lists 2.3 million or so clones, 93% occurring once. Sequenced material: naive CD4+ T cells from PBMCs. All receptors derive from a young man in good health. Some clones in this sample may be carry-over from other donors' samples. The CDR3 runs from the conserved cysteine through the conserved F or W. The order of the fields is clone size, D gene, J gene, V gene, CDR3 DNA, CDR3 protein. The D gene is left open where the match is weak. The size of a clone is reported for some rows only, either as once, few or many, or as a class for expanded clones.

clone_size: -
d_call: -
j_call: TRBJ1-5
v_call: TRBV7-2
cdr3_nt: TGTGCCAGCAGCTTAGCGGGGGATCAGCCCCAGCATTTT
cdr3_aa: CASSLAGDQPQHF

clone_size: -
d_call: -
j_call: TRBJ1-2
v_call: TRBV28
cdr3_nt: TGTGCCAGCAGTTTATTAGCACAGAACTATGGCTACACCTTC
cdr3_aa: CASSLLAQNYGYTF

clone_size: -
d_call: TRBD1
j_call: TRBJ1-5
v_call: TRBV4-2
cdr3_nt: TGTGCCAGCAGCCGCCTGACAGGGGGAAACCAGCCCCAGCATTTT
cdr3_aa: CASSRLTGGNQPQHF

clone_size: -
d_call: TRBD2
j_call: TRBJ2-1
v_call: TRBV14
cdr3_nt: TGTGCCAGCAGCCAGTCTAGCGGGAGCTCCTACAATGAGCAGTTCTTC
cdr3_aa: CASSQSSGSSYNEQFF

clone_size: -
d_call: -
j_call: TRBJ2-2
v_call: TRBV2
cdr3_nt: TGTGCCAGCAGTGCACTAGTTCAGTCCGGGGAGCTGTTTTTT
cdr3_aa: CASSALVQSGELFF

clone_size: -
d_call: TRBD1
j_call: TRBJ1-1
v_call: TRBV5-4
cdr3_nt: TGTGCCAGCAGCGACAGGGGGATCTTCACTGAAGCTTTCTTT
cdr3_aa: CASSDRGIFTEAFF

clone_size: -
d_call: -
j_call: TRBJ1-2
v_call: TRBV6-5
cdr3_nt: TGTGCCAGCAGAGCGGGACTGGTCGACTATGGCTACACCTTC
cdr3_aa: CASRAGLVDYGYTF

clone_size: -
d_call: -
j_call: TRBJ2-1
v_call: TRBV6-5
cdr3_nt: TGTGCCAGCAGTTACTCGAATTCTCGGGGGCAGTTCTTC
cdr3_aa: CASSYSNSRGQFF

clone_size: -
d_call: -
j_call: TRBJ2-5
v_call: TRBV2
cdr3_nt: TGTGCCAGCAGTGTAGCCGAGACCCAGTACTTC
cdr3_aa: CASSVAETQYF

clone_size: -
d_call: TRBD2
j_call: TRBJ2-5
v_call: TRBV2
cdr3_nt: TGTGCCAGCAAGGGGATTAGCGGGAGATTGGAGACCCAGTACTTC
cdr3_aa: CASKGISGRLETQYF

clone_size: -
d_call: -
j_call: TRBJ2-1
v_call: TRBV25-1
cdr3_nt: TGTGCCAGCAGTGGGGAGCGGGCTGGATTTAACAATGAGCAGTTCTTC
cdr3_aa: CASSGERAGFNNEQFF

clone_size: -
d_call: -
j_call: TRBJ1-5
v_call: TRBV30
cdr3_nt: TGTGCCTGGAGTGTACGGAGTTGGACTCGCAATCAGCCCCAGCATTTT
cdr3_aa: CAWSVRSWTRNQPQHF

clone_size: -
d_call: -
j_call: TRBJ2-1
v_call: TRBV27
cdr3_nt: TGTGCCAGCAGTTTAGAAGGGCATGAGCAGTTCTTC
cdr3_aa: CASSLEGHEQFF

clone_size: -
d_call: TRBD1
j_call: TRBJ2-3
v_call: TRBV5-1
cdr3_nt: TGCGCCAGCAGGGGACAGGGGGCATTAGGCACAGATACGCAGTATTTT
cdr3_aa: CASRGQGALGTDTQYF

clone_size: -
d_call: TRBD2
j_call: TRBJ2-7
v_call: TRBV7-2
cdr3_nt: TGTGCCAGCAGCTTAGGGACTAGCGGGAGGGGTAGCGAGCAGTACTTC
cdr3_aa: CASSLGTSGRGSEQYF

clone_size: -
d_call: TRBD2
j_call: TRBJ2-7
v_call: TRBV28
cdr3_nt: TGTGCCAGCAGTGGAGCGGGAGGGCCGAAGGAGCAGTACTTC
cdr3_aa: CASSGAGGPKEQYF

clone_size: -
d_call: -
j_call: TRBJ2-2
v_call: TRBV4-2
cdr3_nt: TGTGCCAGCAGCCAAATTATGGTGGGGGAGCTGTTTTTT
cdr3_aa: CASSQIMVGELFF

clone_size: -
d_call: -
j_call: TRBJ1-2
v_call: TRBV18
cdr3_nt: TGTGCCAGCTCACCCCCGGGCAGGCTCTATGGCTACACCTTC
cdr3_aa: CASSPPGRLYGYTF

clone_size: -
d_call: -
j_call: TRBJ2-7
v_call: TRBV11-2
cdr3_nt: TGTGCCAGCAGCACGTCGGACAGCTACGAGCAGTACTTC
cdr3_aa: CASSTSDSYEQYF

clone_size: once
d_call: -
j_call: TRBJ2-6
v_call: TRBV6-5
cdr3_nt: TGTGCCAGCAGGTCAGGGAGCACTGGGGCCAACGTCCTGACTTTC
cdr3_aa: CASRSGSTGANVLTF

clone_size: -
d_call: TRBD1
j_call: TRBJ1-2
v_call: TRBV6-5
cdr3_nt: TGTGCCAGCAGGGACAGGGGCGCTAACTATGGCTACACCTTC
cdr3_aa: CASRDRGANYGYTF

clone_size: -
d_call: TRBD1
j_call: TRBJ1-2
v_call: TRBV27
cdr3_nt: TGTGCCAGCAGTCGTGGACAGGGTAGGACCTATGGCTACACCTTC
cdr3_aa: CASSRGQGRTYGYTF

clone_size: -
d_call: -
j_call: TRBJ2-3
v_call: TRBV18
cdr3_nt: TGTGCCAGCTCACCTACCGTTAGCACAGATACGCAGTATTTT
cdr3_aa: CASSPTVSTDTQYF

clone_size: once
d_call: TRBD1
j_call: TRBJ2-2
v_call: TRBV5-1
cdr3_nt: TGCGCCAGCAGCTTGTCGGGACAGTACACCGGGGAGCTGTTTTTT
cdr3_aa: CASSLSGQYTGELFF

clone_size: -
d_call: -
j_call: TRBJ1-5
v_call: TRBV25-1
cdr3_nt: TGTGCCAGCAGTGAATCTCGGGGCAGTGCCCATCAGCCCCAGCATTTT
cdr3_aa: CASSESRGSAHQPQHF

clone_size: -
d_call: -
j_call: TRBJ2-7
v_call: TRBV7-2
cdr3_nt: TGTGCCAGCAGCTTAGCCCGGGCAGCAGAGCAGTACTTC
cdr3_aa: CASSLARAAEQYF

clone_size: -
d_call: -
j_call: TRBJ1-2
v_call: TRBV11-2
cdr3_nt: TGTGCCAGCAGCTCCGGGCGGGCCGCGAACTATGGCTACACCTTC
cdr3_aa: CASSSGRAANYGYTF

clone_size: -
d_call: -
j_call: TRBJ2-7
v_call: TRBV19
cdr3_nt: TGTGCCAGTAGTATAGGCCAGGGCAGGGGCTACGAGCAGTACTTC
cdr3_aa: CASSIGQGRGYEQYF

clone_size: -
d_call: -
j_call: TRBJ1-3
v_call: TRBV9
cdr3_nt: TGTGCCAGCAGCCCCCGAGATGTCAGCTCTGGAAACACCATATATTTT
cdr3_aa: CASSPRDVSSGNTIYF

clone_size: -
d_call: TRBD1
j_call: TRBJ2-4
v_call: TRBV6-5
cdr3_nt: TGTGCCAGCAGTTACGGGACAGGGCAAGCCAAAAACATTCAGTACTTC
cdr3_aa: CASSYGTGQAKNIQYF

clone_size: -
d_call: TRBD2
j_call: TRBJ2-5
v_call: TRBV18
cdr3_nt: TGTGCCAGCTCACAGGATCCAACAGCGGGAGAAAACTTC
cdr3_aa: CASSQDPTAGENF

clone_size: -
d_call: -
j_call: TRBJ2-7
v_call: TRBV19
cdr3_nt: TGTGCCAGTAGTACGCTGGTTACGGGGGCCTACGAGCAGTACTTC
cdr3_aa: CASSTLVTGAYEQYF

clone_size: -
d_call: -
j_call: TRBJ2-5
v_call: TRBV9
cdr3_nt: TGTGCCAGCAGCGTAGGTCCCTCGACAGAGACCCAGTACTTC
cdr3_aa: CASSVGPSTETQYF